These T cell receptor beta chains were read from a single sample in a study of blood T cell repertoires in COVID-19. Sequencing used immunoSEQ multiplex PCR; TCRdb keeps in-frame clones, though not all of them. Among roughly 68,000 clones listed, about four fifths were seen once. The sequenced material came from PBMCs or T cells enriched from blood (not recorded which). The source is a woman aged 40 to 49 with acute COVID-19. Both conserved end residues are part of each CDR3. D genes are given only for firm matches. Rows give clone size only sometimes, using once, few, many, or a class for an expanded clone.

d_gene,v_gene,j_gene,abundance,CDR3aa,CDR3nt
-,TRBV11-3,TRBJ1-1,-,CASSDSNTEAFF,TGTGCCAGCAGCGACTCGAACACTGAAGCTTTCTTT
TRBD1,TRBV18,TRBJ2-7,-,CASSQPRDRGPYEQYF,TGTGCCAGCTCACAACCCCGGGACAGGGGGCCCTACGAGCAGTACTTC
TRBD2,TRBV7-3,TRBJ2-3,-,CASSSGLAGFGTDTQYF,TGTGCCAGCAGCTCGGGACTAGCGGGATTTGGCACAGATACGCAGTATTTT
-,TRBV12-3/TRBV12-4,TRBJ2-3,-,CASSSGTLDTQYF,TGTGCCAGCAGTTCGGGGACTTTAGATACGCAGTATTTT
TRBD2,TRBV11-2,TRBJ2-5,-,CASSSSSGGPQETQYF,TGTGCCAGCAGCAGCTCTAGCGGGGGCCCACAAGAGACCCAGTACTTC
-,TRBV9,TRBJ2-2,-,CASSGQLNTGELFF,TGTGCCAGCAGCGGACAATTAAACACCGGGGAGCTGTTTTTT
TRBD1,TRBV5-6,TRBJ1-5,-,CASSAQGGAGNQPQHF,TGTGCCAGCAGCGCCCAAGGGGGCGCGGGCAATCAGCCCCAGCATTTT
TRBD2,TRBV18,TRBJ2-3,-,CASSPGLAGVRTDTQYF,TGTGCCAGCTCACCAGGACTAGCGGGGGTTCGCACAGATACGCAGTATTTT
-,TRBV11-3,TRBJ2-3,-,CASSFGQNTDTQYF,TGTGCCAGCAGCTTCGGACAGAACACAGATACGCAGTATTTT
-,TRBV5-1,TRBJ2-5,-,CASSPWTGETQYF,TGCGCCAGCAGCCCCTGGACTGGGGAGACCCAGTACTTC
TRBD2,TRBV19,TRBJ2-4,-,CASSTLAGVMNIQYF,TGTGCCAGTAGTACCTTAGCGGGAGTGATGAACATTCAGTACTTC
-,TRBV6-5,TRBJ1-4,once,CASSTPGVFGEKLFF,TGTGCCAGCAGTACCCCCGGAGTCTTCGGGGAAAAACTGTTTTTT
-,TRBV29-1,TRBJ1-5,-,CSVGDGRGNQPQHF,TGCAGCGTTGGTGATGGGAGAGGCAATCAGCCCCAGCATTTT
TRBD2,TRBV6-4,TRBJ2-1,-,CAIGLVEQFF,TGTGCCATCGGACTAGTCGAGCAGTTCTTC
-,TRBV28,TRBJ2-7,-,CASSQNLLPYEQYF,TGTGCCAGCAGCCAGAACCTCCTTCCCTACGAGCAGTACTTC
-,TRBV5-1,TRBJ1-3,few,CASSLTQTASGNTIYF,TGCGCCAGCAGCTTGACACAGACGGCCTCTGGAAACACCATATATTTT
TRBD2,TRBV9,TRBJ2-7,-,CASSVAAGGSEQYF,TGTGCCAGCAGCGTAGCAGCGGGAGGATCCGAGCAGTACTTC
-,TRBV5-1,TRBJ1-6,-,CASSLAGAYNSPLHF,TGCGCCAGCAGCTTGGCGGGGGCCTATAATTCACCCCTCCACTTT
TRBD2,TRBV19,TRBJ2-1,-,CASRVGGGEDEQFF,TGTGCCAGTAGGGTCGGCGGGGGAGAGGATGAGCAGTTCTTC
-,TRBV25-1,TRBJ2-5,-,CARPDGGTPSEETQYF,TGTGCCAGACCCGATGGCGGGACTCCCAGTGAAGAGACCCAGTACTTC
TRBD1,TRBV14,TRBJ1-6,few,CASSQARTTGGVNSPLHF,TGTGCCAGCAGCCAAGCTCGAACTACAGGGGGCGTTAATTCACCCCTCCACTTT
-,TRBV3-1/TRBV3-2,TRBJ1-1,-,CASSPGRNTEAFF,TGTGCCAGCAGCCCGGGGAGGAACACTGAAGCTTTCTTT
-,TRBV3-1/TRBV3-2,TRBJ1-1,-,CASSQVAQGTEAFF,TGTGCCAGCAGCCAAGTAGCACAGGGCACTGAAGCTTTCTTT
TRBD1,TRBV19,TRBJ2-5,-,CASRQTGLETQYF,TGTGCCAGTAGGCAGACAGGGCTGGAGACCCAGTACTTC
-,TRBV12-3/TRBV12-4,TRBJ1-2,few,CASGEGDGYTF,TGTGCCAGCGGGGAGGGGGATGGCTACACCTTC
TRBD2,TRBV2,TRBJ2-1,-,CASGDSGRGLEQFF,TGTGCCAGCGGGGATAGCGGGAGAGGTTTAGAGCAGTTCTTC
-,TRBV19,TRBJ1-2,medium-sized,CASSTKGGSGYTF,TGTGCCAGTAGTACTAAAGGGGGATCCGGCTACACCTTC
-,TRBV12-5,TRBJ2-1,-,CASGSFVRGPYNEQFF,TGTGCTAGTGGTTCGTTTGTGCGGGGGCCATACAATGAGCAGTTCTTC
TRBD1,TRBV27,TRBJ1-2,-,CASSSTTWAQGARDGYTF,TGTGCCAGCAGTTCCACAACCTGGGCACAGGGGGCGCGAGATGGCTACACCTTC
-,TRBV5-4,TRBJ2-3,-,CASSQRRGSGTDTQYF,TGTGCCAGCAGCCAAAGGCGAGGTTCAGGGACAGATACGCAGTATTTT
-,TRBV5-4,TRBJ2-7,-,CASSHSITPNPYEQYF,TGTGCCAGCAGCCATAGTATTACTCCCAACCCCTACGAGCAGTACTTC
TRBD1,TRBV5-1,TRBJ1-1,-,CASSLGGTGEAFF,TGCGCCAGCAGCTTGGGGGGGACAGGAGAAGCTTTCTTT
-,TRBV5-1,TRBJ1-2,-,CASSLLQGYGYTF,TGCGCCAGCAGCTTGTTACAGGGTTATGGCTACACCTTC
TRBD2,TRBV2,TRBJ2-7,-,CASSQTSKQYF,TGTGCCAGCAGCCAGACTAGCAAGCAGTACTTC
-,TRBV13,TRBJ2-1,-,CASRVLASSYNEQFF,TGTGCCAGCAGAGTACTAGCTTCATCCTACAATGAGCAGTTCTTC
-,TRBV5-6,TRBJ1-1,-,CASSLGHPAGAFF,TGTGCCAGCAGCTTGGGACACCCGGCGGGAGCTTTCTTT
TRBD1,TRBV11-1,TRBJ1-2,-,CASSIDRGYYGYTF,TGTGCCAGCAGCATCGACAGGGGCTACTATGGCTACACCTTC
TRBD1,TRBV5-4,TRBJ2-3,-,CASRDSRDTQYF,TGTGCCAGTCGGGACAGCCGAGATACGCAGTATTTT
TRBD2,TRBV29-1,TRBJ2-6,few,CSVEGLAGGSGANVLTF,TGCAGCGTTGAGGGCCTAGCGGGAGGCTCTGGGGCCAACGTCCTGACTTTC
TRBD1,TRBV2,TRBJ1-3,-,CASSPDRDSGNTIYF,TGTGCCAGCAGTCCGGACAGGGACTCTGGAAACACCATATATTTT
TRBD1,TRBV3-1/TRBV3-2,TRBJ1-6,-,CASSLRDSLSSYNSPLHF,TGTGCCAGCAGCCTACGGGACAGCTTAAGCTCCTATAATTCACCCCTCCACTTT
TRBD1,TRBV7-9,TRBJ1-1,-,CASSIGGGEAFF,TGTGCCAGCAGCATAGGGGGCGGAGAGGCTTTCTTT
TRBD1,TRBV24-1,TRBJ1-6,-,CATSGHRGNNNSPLHF,TGTGCCACCAGTGGTCACAGGGGGAACAATAATTCACCCCTCCACTTT
TRBD2,TRBV5-4,TRBJ2-7,-,CASSYGTSGSYEQYF,TGTGCCAGCAGCTACGGGACTAGCGGCTCCTACGAGCAGTACTTC
TRBD2,TRBV5-1,TRBJ2-5,-,CASRVGLAGYQETQYF,TGCGCCAGCAGAGTGGGACTAGCGGGGTACCAAGAGACCCAGTACTTC
TRBD1,TRBV5-1,TRBJ2-7,-,CASSESQGAGEQYF,TGCGCCAGCAGCGAGTCGCAGGGGGCGGGCGAGCAGTACTTC
-,TRBV28,TRBJ1-5,once,CASSTYFREGQPQHF,TGTGCCAGCAGTACTTACTTCAGGGAGGGACAGCCCCAGCATTTT
-,TRBV6-5,TRBJ1-4,-,CASSDSSGRDEKLFF,TGTGCCAGCAGTGACTCATCTGGCAGGGATGAAAAACTGTTTTTT
TRBD1,TRBV28,TRBJ2-5,-,CASNLGGKETQYF,TGTGCCAGCAACCTAGGGGGCAAGGAGACCCAGTACTTC